Each of the 23 T cell receptor beta chains below was sequenced from the same sample in a study of blood T cell repertoires in COVID-19. Sequenced by immunoSEQ multiplex PCR; TCRdb stores in-frame clones only, minus some. This sample carries 93,000 or so clones, more than 70% of them seen once, and the ten largest clones take 3.5% to 4%. Specimen: peripheral blood. These TCRs come from a woman in her fifties or sixties with acute or convalescent COVID-19.

The genes are TRBV27 and TRBJ2-2, with 7 bases identical to TRBD2. Germline V gene lookup returns CDR1 MNHEY and CDR2 SMNVEV (reference sequence). The CDR3 consists of 18 residues. Trimming at V came to 0 bases and at J to 6 bases, leaving 13 bases not matched to a gene. CDR3 region: CASSLSFPRGSFPGELFF. DNA of the CDR3: TGTGCCAGCAGTTTATCGTTTCCGCGCGGGAGCTTTCCCGGGGAGCTGTTTTTT.

V is TRBV18 and J is TRBJ2-7; no clear D. Trimming removed 2 bases at V and 6 bases at J, with 14 bases between. This CDR3 has 14 amino acids. CDR1 is KGHSH and CDR2 is LQKENI in the germline V gene. The DNA of the CDR3 is TGTGCCAGCTCACCAGCGCCGGAGACTGTCGAGCAGTACGTC. The encoded protein is CASSPAPETVEQYV.

This chain uses TRBV6-5 with TRBJ2-7; the D is unclear. Germline CDR1 is MNHEY and CDR2 is SVGAGI. This CDR3 is built from 13 residues. Trimming cost V 5 bases and J 2 bases, with 10 bases left between them. The CDR3 spells CASSRDGAYEQYV. CDR3 nucleotide sequence: TGTGCCAGCAGTCGCGACGGAGCCTACGAGCAGTACGTC.

The chain joins TRBV5-1 to TRBJ1-1; D may be TRBD1 (5 bases). V shed 0 bases and J shed 1 base, with 13 bases lying between them. In germline, CDR1 is SGHRS, CDR2 YFSETQ. The CDR3 has 16 residues. DNA for the CDR3: TGCGCCAGCAGCTTGGGATGGGGCCCTGCGAACACTGAAGCTTTCTTT. As protein: CASSLGWGPANTEAFF.

The rearrangement uses TRBV9 and TRBJ2-3; 11 positions match TRBD1. The CDR3 totals 17 residues. CDR1 and CDR2 (germline): SGDLS, YYNGEE. The ends lost 0 bases at V and 1 base at J; junction bases unmatched: 4. This CDR3 is CASSVVGGQGGTDTQYF. The CDR3 coding sequence is TGTGCCAGCAGCGTAGTCGGGGGACAGGGGGGCACAGATACGCAGTATTTT.

The CDR3 here is CASSFEGAIAKNIQYF. CDR3 DNA sequence: TGTGCCAGCAGTTTTGAGGGGGCTATAGCCAAAAACATTCAGTACTTC. This chain connects TRBV28 to TRBJ2-4; 7 positions match TRBD1. Germline V gives CDR1 MDHEN, CDR2 SYDVKM. The CDR3 loop spans 16 amino acids. V lost 3 bases and J lost 0; bases outside the gene matches: 5.

The gene calls are TRBV3-1 (or the pseudogene TRBV3-2) and TRBJ2-2; D gene unclear. The CDR3 consists of 15 residues. The germline V gene has CDR1 LGHDT and CDR2 YNNKEL (reference sequence). V was shortened by 4 bases and J by 5 bases, with 14 bases between the two germline ends. The chain's CDR3 is CASSLAHGGTGELFF. Written as DNA, the CDR3 is TGTGCCAGCAGCCTAGCTCACGGCGGTACCGGGGAGCTGTTTTTT.

This clone occurred a few times. This rearrangement joins TRBV7-2 to TRBJ2-2, with TRBD2 matching over 11 bases. The CDR3 runs to 16 residues. Losses at the gene ends were 2 bases for V and 5 bases for J; bases not matched to a gene: 4. From germline, CDR1 is SGHTA and CDR2 FQGNSA. CDR3 bases: TGTGCCAGCAGCTTACGATCTAGCGGGAGGACCGGGGAGCTGTTTTTT. This sequence encodes CASSLRSSGRTGELFF.

This clone was seen a single time. The chain links TRBV7-8 to TRBJ1-1, with D uncertain. Germline V gives CDR1 SGHVS, CDR2 FQNEAQ. V lost 4 bases, J lost 2 bases, and 5 bases lay in between. The CDR3 covers 12 residues. DNA of the CDR3: TGTGCCAGCAGCTCTCGTAACACTGAAGCTTTCTTT. It yields the protein CASSSRNTEAFF.

This clone was seen only once. V is TRBV4-2 and J is TRBJ1-2; D remains unclear. Germline-derived CDR1 and CDR2 are LGHNA and YNFKEQ. The CDR3 is made up of 16 amino acids. Trimming took off 0 bases at V and 2 bases at J, with 13 bases between the two ends. CDR3: CASSQESSVPNYGYTF. In DNA, the CDR3 is TGTGCCAGCAGCCAAGAGAGCTCCGTCCCAAACTATGGCTACACCTTC.

The rearrangement links TRBV5-1 to TRBJ2-3; 12 bases align to TRBD2. The V gene's germline CDR1 is SGHRS and CDR2 YFSETQ. This CDR3 spans 15 amino acids. V lost 1 base and J lost 6; bases outside the gene matches: 3. The CDR3 nucleotides read TGCGCCAGCAGCTTGCAGACTAGCGGGAGCGATACGCAGTATTTT. Amino acids: CASSLQTSGSDTQYF.

Remarks on this clone: Different DNA sequences within this sample yield the same CDR3. The chain uses TRBV6-5 and TRBJ1-2; D possibly corresponds to TRBD1 (6 bases). This CDR3 comprises 13 residues. V dropped 5 bases and J dropped 5 bases, with 12 bases sitting between them. Germline CDR1 reads MNHEY; CDR2 reads SVGAGI. CDR3 protein: CASSPDRSYGYTF. As DNA, the CDR3 is TGTGCCAGCAGTCCCGACAGGTCGTATGGCTACACCTTC.

The chain has TRBV5-1 and TRBJ2-1, with TRBD1 matching over 7 bases. V lost 3 bases, J lost 6 bases, and 12 bases stayed unmatched. The germline gives CDR1 SGHRS, CDR2 YFSETQ. The CDR3 loop spans 16 amino acids. The DNA of the CDR3 is TGCGCCAGCAGCTCGCCCCTCCAGACAGGGTCCAATGAGCAGTTCTTC. Translating gives CASSSPLQTGSNEQFF.

This clone showed up just once. CDR3 coding DNA: TGTGCCAGCAGCAACGAGGCCCTAAGCGGGGGCCAAGAGACCCAGTACTTC. It codes for CASSNEALSGGQETQYF. The rearrangement uses TRBV21-1 and TRBJ2-5; the D call in the table, TRBD2, was not verified against the DNA. TRBV21-1 is a pseudogene. This CDR3 region has 17 residues.

The chain carries TRBV3-1 (or the pseudogene TRBV3-2) and TRBJ2-1, with D unresolved. The CDR3 covers 12 residues. V lost 2 bases, J lost 10 bases, and 9 bases lay in between. The germline CDR1 and CDR2 sequences are LGHDT and YNNKEL (reference sequence). Here the CDR3 DNA reads TGTGCCAGCAGCCAAATCCAGGCCGAGCAGTTCTTC. Its protein is CASSQIQAEQFF.

This clone was detected only a few times. The chain has TRBV11-1 and TRBJ2-5; 7 nucleotides agree with TRBD1. This CDR3 is 12 amino acids long. Germline assignment: CDR1 SGHAT and CDR2 FQDESV (reference sequence). V gave up 7 bases and J gave up 2 bases; unmatched junction bases: 1. As DNA, the CDR3 is TGTGCCAGCAAGGGACAGCAAGAGACCCAGTACTTC. Amino acids: CASKGQQETQYF.

Here the CDR3 DNA reads TGTGCCAGTAGAGCGGGGACCTCTGGAAACACCATATATTTT. It encodes CASRAGTSGNTIYF. J is TRBJ1-3 and V is TRBV19, with a tentative D call TRBD1 (5 bases). The V end was cut by 6 bases, the J end by 0 bases, with 9 bases between. This CDR3 has 14 residues. In germline, CDR1 is LNHDA, CDR2 SQIVND (reference sequence).

The rearrangement links TRBV25-1 to TRBJ1-5, with a weak D call TRBD1 (5 bases). Germline CDR1 and CDR2: MGHDK and SYGVNS. The CDR3 is 16 amino acids. Trimming cost V 1 base and J 1 base, with 11 bases left between them. The CDR3 DNA reads as TGTGCCAGCAGTGAATCAGGAGGGGCCAGCAATCAGCCCCAGCATTTT. This encodes CASSESGGASNQPQHF.

This clone has a handful of counts. V usage is TRBV27 and J usage is TRBJ2-5; 7 bases line up with TRBD1. This CDR3 spans 15 amino acids. The J segment lost 7 bases and the V segment lost 3 bases, leaving 11 bases of the junction unmatched. The germline V gene encodes CDR1 MNHEY and CDR2 SMNVEV (reference sequence). In nucleotides, the CDR3 is TGTGCCAGCAGTTTTCGGACAGGCGGTGATGGGACCCAGTACTTC. Encoded protein: CASSFRTGGDGTQYF.

The genes are TRBV25-1 and TRBJ2-1; 7 bases match TRBD2. Germline V gene sequence: CDR1 MGHDK, CDR2 SYGVNS. V shed 1 base and J 0 bases; nucleotides not matched to a gene: 0. This CDR3 has 15 amino acids. CDR3 nucleotides: TGTGCCAGCAGTGAATGGGGGGGCTCCTACAATGAGCAGTTCTTC. As protein: CASSEWGGSYNEQFF.

This clone was seen just once. The gene calls are TRBV19 and TRBJ1-1; 7 bases align to TRBD1. From germline, CDR1 is LNHDA and CDR2 SQIVND (reference sequence). This CDR3 contains 16 residues. With 3 bases clipped from V and 5 bases from J, the junction kept 12 bases outside the gene matches. The CDR3 DNA is TGTGCCAGTAGTATGAAAGGAAGAGGGGGCCATACTGAAGCTTTCTTT. This codes for CASSMKGRGGHTEAFF.

The chain employs TRBV3-1 (or the pseudogene TRBV3-2) and TRBJ2-1; TRBD1 is a possible D gene (5 bases). CDR3 size: 13 residues. The V gene lost 0 bases and the J gene lost 8 bases, with 8 bases spanning the gap. Looked up from germline, CDR1 is LGHDT and CDR2 is YNNKEL (reference sequence). CDR3 in DNA: TGTGCCAGCAGCCAAGACAGGGCGGATGAGCAGTTCTTC. Amino acid sequence: CASSQDRADEQFF.

The chain carries TRBV2 and TRBJ2-1; 8 bases are shared with TRBD2. CDR1 and CDR2 from the germline V gene are SNHLY and FYNNEI. The V and J ends lost 4 bases and 10 bases, in that order; junction bases with no gene match: 3. This CDR3 spans 12 amino acids. CDR3 nucleotide sequence: TGTGCCAGCAGTGGAGCGGGAGTAGAGCAGTTCTTC. Its translation is CASSGAGVEQFF. The full variable domain, with the rest looked up from reference TRBV2 and TRBJ2-1, is EPEVTQTPSHQVTQMGQEVILRCVPISNHLYFYWYRQILGQKVEFLVSFYNNEISEKSEIFDDQFSVERPDGSNFTLKIRSTKLEDSAMYFCASSGAGVEQFFGPGTRLTVL.